This TCR beta chain was recovered during a study of identical twins. General study results and limits: Zero-insertion analyses were open to partial confounding by invariant MAIT and iNKT cells.

Worth noting for this clonotype: Its antigen is unknown.

The V gene's germline CDR1 is SGDLS and CDR2 YYNGEE. V shed 0 bases and J shed 2 bases, with 9 bases lying between them. CDR3 length equals 15 residues. TCRdb re-called the 5' RACE reads with MiXCR, one entry per CDR3 protein. The sample includes about 240,000 distinct CDR3 sequences, 6% to 8.5% seen only once; the top ten take under 6%. These same data were also listed under a study on yellow fever vaccine responses in identical twins. This second study says: Reportedly, the response of twins' T cells to the vaccine seemed partly convergent, partly personalized.

The chain has TRBV9 and TRBJ2-1; D assignment may be TRBD1 or TRBD2 (6 bases each). The receptor's source is a young woman in good health. The source material was CD8+ T cells sorted from blood. This CDR3 reads CASSVEGGPYNEQFF. For the CDR3, the DNA is TGTGCCAGCAGCGTAGAGGGGGGACCCTACAATGAGCAGTTCTTC. The entire variable domain, with the rest obtained from reference TRBV9 and TRBJ2-1, is as follows: DSGVTQTPKHLITATGQRVTLRCSPRSGDLSVYWYQQSLDQGLQFLIQYYNGEERAKGNILERFSAQQFPDLHSELNLSSLELGDSALYFCASSVEGGPYNEQFFGPGTRLTVL.